Here is one T cell receptor (beta chain) with its context. The sample is drawn from a study of blood T cell repertoires in COVID-19. Background on the study: Acute and convalescent COVID-19 samples came from the United States, Italy and Spain. T cells, B-cell-depleted T cells, or PBMCs supplied cDNA or gDNA.

Germline lookup yields CDR1 KGHDR and CDR2 SFDVKD. V was cut by 2 bases and J by 2 bases, with 11 bases left in between. CDR3 length: 15 residues. Original processing methods: From reference gene primer amplification, estimates of nucleated cell counts were derived. Profiling relied on immunoSEQ multiplex PCR, and the TCRdb table lists in-frame clones only, not all of them. The DNA was the basis for D and trimming; V, J and clone size are from that table. The sample comprises 200,000 to 300,000 clones, just under 90% of which are singletons, and approximately 4% rests with the top ten. Input material: peripheral blood. The source is a woman aged 40 to 50 with acute or convalescent COVID-19. This sequence joins TRBV24-1 and TRBJ1-1, with TRBD1 as a possible D gene (6 bases). Here the CDR3 reads CATSDSHRVNTEAFF. The CDR3 nucleotides read TGTGCCACCAGTGATTCGCACAGGGTAAACACTGAAGCTTTCTTT.